A selection of T cell receptor beta chains follows, all from one sample in a study of T cells after yellow fever vaccination. From the 5' RACE reads, TCRdb called clonotypes with MiXCR, one entry per CDR3 protein. This sample has about 68,000 distinct CDR3 sequences, with less than 8.5% found just once. The material was CD8+ T cells sorted from PBMCs, obtained around 45 days after the first yellow fever vaccination. Receptor source: a man aged 18 to 30 who received the YFV17D yellow fever vaccine. Each CDR3 is given with its conserved first and last residue. The D gene is left open where the match is weak. Part of the rows lack a size; the others show once, few, many or a class for expanded clones.

TRBJ1-5,TRBV12-3/TRBV12-4,14,TRBD1,few,CASSRGTGDQPQHF,TGTGCCAGCAGCCGTGGGACAGGAGATCAGCCCCAGCATTTT
TRBJ2-1,TRBV9,15,TRBD2,many,CASSVGGGGYNEQFF,TGTGCCAGCAGCGTAGGCGGGGGGGGGTACAATGAGCAGTTCTTC
TRBJ2-4,TRBV7-8,16,TRBD1,NA,CASSSTDRGWGNIQYF,TGTGCCAGCAGCTCCACGGACAGGGGGTGGGGAAACATTCAGTACTTC
TRBJ2-1,TRBV7-8,15,TRBD2,many,CASSAWGGPANEQFF,TGTGCCAGCAGCGCATGGGGGGGTCCAGCCAATGAGCAGTTCTTC
TRBJ2-4,TRBV4-3,16,TRBD1,many,CASSQGQGMAKNIQYF,TGCGCCAGCAGCCAGGGACAGGGTATGGCCAAAAACATTCAGTACTTC
TRBJ2-5,TRBV3-1,14,NA,many,CASSQRRGQETQYF,TGTGCCAGCAGCCAACGACGGGGCCAAGAGACCCAGTACTTC
TRBJ1-6,TRBV7-2,15,NA,many,CASSLDIGINSPLHF,TGTGCCAGCAGCTTGGATATAGGGATTAACTCACCCCTCCACTTT
TRBJ2-1,TRBV9,15,TRBD2,many,CASSVDGGAYNEQFF,TGTGCCAGCAGCGTAGACGGGGGGGCCTACAATGAGCAGTTCTTC
TRBJ1-1,TRBV4-3,18,NA,few,CASSQESGGAGEKTEAFF,TGCGCCAGCAGCCAAGAGTCCGGGGGCGCCGGGGAAAAAACTGAAGCTTTCTTT
TRBJ1-2,TRBV4-3,15,NA,few,CASSQDRGGLGGYTF,TGCGCCAGCAGCCAAGATCGAGGGGGTTTGGGTGGCTACACCTTC
TRBJ2-1,TRBV29-1,12,TRBD1,many,CSVDEGADEQFF,TGCAGCGTTGATGAGGGGGCGGATGAGCAGTTCTTC
TRBJ1-1,TRBV7-6,15,NA,many,CASSLGAGSSTEAFF,TGTGCCAGCAGCTTAGGAGCAGGCTCTTCCACTGAAGCTTTCTTT
TRBJ2-5,TRBV24-1,14,NA,many,CATSDFAGEETQYF,TGTGCCACCAGTGATTTTGCCGGGGAAGAGACCCAGTACTTC
TRBJ2-5,TRBV4-1,15,TRBD2,many,CASSHGQRGAETQYF,TGCGCCAGCAGCCACGGACAGCGGGGGGCAGAGACCCAGTACTTC
TRBJ2-3,TRBV7-9,15,TRBD1,many,CASSPLRGPLDTQYF,TGTGCCAGCAGCCCTCTGAGGGGGCCCTTAGATACGCAGTATTTT
TRBJ2-7,TRBV27,13,NA,many,CASSLNPMYEQYF,TGTGCCAGCAGTTTAAACCCAATGTACGAGCAGTACTTC
TRBJ2-5,TRBV7-2,14,NA,many,CASNLYSSQETQYF,TGTGCCAGCAACTTGTACAGTAGCCAAGAGACCCAGTACTTC
TRBJ2-2,TRBV12-3/TRBV12-4,16,NA,many,CAYKPGGGPNTGELFF,TGTGCCTATAAACCTGGGGGCGGACCCAACACCGGGGAGCTGTTTTTT
TRBJ2-1,TRBV12-3/TRBV12-4,19,TRBD2,many,CASSLATVLAGASYNEQFF,TGTGCCAGCAGTTTAGCGACGGTACTAGCGGGGGCCTCCTACAATGAGCAGTTCTTC
TRBJ2-1,TRBV15,15,NA,many,CATSRGQVSYNEQFF,TGTGCCACCAGCAGAGGCCAGGTTTCCTACAATGAGCAGTTCTTC
TRBJ2-4,TRBV6-5,15,NA,many,CASSYSRVAKNIQYF,TGTGCCAGCAGTTACTCTAGAGTAGCCAAAAACATTCAGTACTTC
TRBJ2-7,TRBV18,16,NA,many,CASSPPDRNPTYEQYF,TGTGCCAGCTCACCACCGGACCGAAACCCAACCTACGAGCAGTACTTC
TRBJ2-1,TRBV12-3/TRBV12-4,16,TRBD2,NA,CASSLRLAERFNEQFF,TGTGCCAGCAGTCTACGACTAGCGGAGAGGTTCAATGAGCAGTTCTTC
TRBJ2-7,TRBV12-3/TRBV12-4,13,NA,many,CASSLNPAYEQYF,TGTGCCAGCAGTTTAAATCCCGCCTACGAGCAGTACTTC
TRBJ1-2,TRBV12-3/TRBV12-4,13,NA,many,CASSSTGSYGYTF,TGTGCCAGCAGTTCGACAGGTTCCTATGGCTACACCTTC
TRBJ1-4,TRBV6-5,16,NA,few,CASTLLLWGRQQKLFF,TGTGCCAGCACCCTCCTTTTGTGGGGGCGGCAGCAAAAACTGTTTTTT
TRBJ2-2,TRBV5-1,15,TRBD1,NA,CASSPGTGDTGELFF,TGCGCCAGCAGCCCCGGGACAGGGGACACCGGGGAGCTGTTTTTT
TRBJ1-1,TRBV12-3/TRBV12-4,14,NA,many,CASSLPGGNTEAFF,TGTGCCAGCAGTCTCCCGGGGGGGAACACTGAAGCTTTCTTT
TRBJ2-3,TRBV11-2,16,NA,many,CASSSPPNRNTDTQYF,TGTGCCAGCAGCTCCCCACCCAACAGGAACACAGATACGCAGTATTTT
TRBJ1-4,TRBV4-2,16,NA,few,CASSLSGPGANEKLFF,TGTGCCAGCAGCCTCAGTGGTCCGGGGGCAAATGAAAAACTGTTTTTT
TRBJ2-7,TRBV6-6,12,NA,NA,CASSYGRAEQYF,TGTGCCAGCAGTTACGGTAGGGCAGAGCAGTACTTC
TRBJ2-2,TRBV21-1,17,NA,NA,CANPGQGLPFVTGELFF,TGTGCCAACCCGGGACAGGGTCTTCCTTTTGTAACCGGGGAGCTGTTTTTT
TRBJ2-4,TRBV28,16,TRBD1,NA,CASSRTGGASKNIQYF,TGTGCCAGCAGCAGGACAGGGGGCGCGTCCAAAAACATTCAGTACTTC
TRBJ1-1,TRBV18,14,NA,few,CASSPYGGNTEAFF,TGTGCCAGCTCACCATACGGTGGGAACACTGAAGCTTTCTTT
TRBJ1-1,TRBV12-3/TRBV12-4,14,NA,many,CASSFPSLNTEAFF,TGTGCCAGCAGTTTTCCCAGCTTGAACACTGAAGCTTTCTTT
TRBJ2-3,TRBV15,14,TRBD2,many,CATSPTRGADTQYF,TGTGCCACCAGCCCTACGCGGGGGGCCGATACGCAGTATTTT
TRBJ2-2,TRBV7-9,16,NA,many,CASSLLPGAGTGELFF,TGTGCCAGCAGCTTACTTCCCGGGGCGGGGACCGGGGAGCTGTTTTTT
TRBJ2-7,TRBV25-1,14,TRBD2,NA,CASSESGGAHEQYF,TGTGCCAGCAGTGAAAGCGGGGGGGCCCACGAGCAGTACTTC
TRBJ2-1,TRBV7-9,17,NA,few,CASSPPPGSLSYNEQFF,TGTGCCAGCAGCCCCCCCCCAGGTTCCCTTTCCTACAATGAGCAGTTCTTC
TRBJ2-3,TRBV3-1,18,NA,NA,CAFSFRKEPDRVTDTQYF,TGTGCCTTCAGCTTCCGCAAAGAACCCGACAGAGTCACAGATACGCAGTATTTT
TRBJ2-2,TRBV7-9,16,NA,many,CASSLSSSGLGGELFF,TGTGCCAGCAGCTTGTCCTCTAGTGGGCTCGGCGGGGAGCTGTTTTTT
TRBJ2-7,TRBV6-5,14,NA,many,CASSSGRGNYEQYF,TGTGCCAGCAGTTCCGGACGGGGGAACTACGAGCAGTACTTC
TRBJ1-1,TRBV3-1,12,TRBD1,many,CASSQVDREAFF,TGTGCCAGCAGCCAAGTGGACAGGGAAGCTTTCTTT
TRBJ2-3,TRBV10-3,16,TRBD2,few,CAISEPSGGVTDTQYF,TGTGCCATCAGTGAGCCAAGCGGGGGGGTCACAGATACGCAGTATTTT
TRBJ2-3,TRBV15,16,NA,many,CATSRPTIPSTDTQYF,TGTGCCACCAGCAGGCCCACCATACCTAGCACAGATACGCAGTATTTT
TRBJ2-7,TRBV3-1,17,TRBD1,many,CASSQGGQGANQYEQYF,TGTGCCAGCAGCCAAGGTGGACAGGGGGCCAATCAGTACGAGCAGTACTTC
TRBJ2-3,TRBV29-1,18,TRBD1,medium-sized,CSVETWDRGLLAQDTQYF,TGCAGCGTTGAGACTTGGGACAGGGGACTCCTAGCACAAGATACGCAGTATTTT
TRBJ1-6,TRBV25-1,18,NA,few,CASSESPGQPATNSPLHF,TGTGCCAGCAGTGAATCCCCCGGACAGCCAGCCACGAATTCACCCCTCCACTTT
TRBJ2-2,TRBV20-1,18,TRBD2,NA,CSARDVLAGGGFTGELFF,TGCAGTGCTAGAGACGTCCTGGCGGGCGGGGGGTTTACCGGGGAGCTGTTTTTT